These 27 T cell receptor beta chains share one sample of origin, sequenced in a study of follicular helper T cells after annual influenza vaccination. Indicated time point: 2015-2016 season, 7 days after influenza vaccination. Produced via immunoSEQ multiplex PCR; TCRdb's table is partial and in-frame only. This table has about 5,600 clones, more than 70% appearing once. Sequencing used CXCR5+ CD38- circulating T follicular helper cells from blood, obtained 7 days after influenza vaccination. This sample's subset: circulating Tfh, non-naive CD4+CXCR5+PD-1+ (ICOS+CD38+ or ICOS-CD38-). The origin of the receptors is an adult who received the influenza vaccine.

The chain uses TRBV30 and TRBJ2-3, with D possibly matching TRBD1 (6 bases). V was clipped by 7 bases and J by 2 bases, with 16 bases between them. Germline V lookup: CDR1 GTSNPN, CDR2 SVGIG (reference sequence). This CDR3 contains 14 residues. The CDR3 reads CALFDRLFTDTQYF. CDR3 DNA sequence: TGTGCCTTGTTTGACAGGCTATTCACAGATACGCAGTATTTT.

The chain combines TRBV19 with TRBJ2-5; the match to TRBD2 covers 10 bases. CDR3 length: 13 amino acids. Germline V lookup: CDR1 LNHDA, CDR2 SQIVND (reference sequence). V gave up 10 bases and J gave up 3 bases; unmatched junction bases: 5. The CDR3 DNA sequence: TGTGCCACCTCGGGACTAGCGAAAGAGACCCAGTACTTC. Translating it yields CATSGLAKETQYF. Together with reference TRBV19 and TRBJ2-5, the CDR3 gives the full variable domain: DGGITQSPKYLFRKEGQNVTLSCEQNLNHDAMYWYRQDPGQGLRLIYYSQIVNDFQKGDIAEGYSVSREKKESFPLTVTSAQKNPTAFYLCATSGLAKETQYFGPGTRLLVL.

The chain recombines TRBV7-2 with TRBJ2-2; D not resolved. Trimming left V 7 bases short and J 4 bases short, with 19 bases between. Germline-derived CDR1 and CDR2 are SGHTA and FQGNSA. This CDR3 region has 16 residues. As DNA, the CDR3 is TGTGCCAGCACCCTACAGCTCACCTTTCCCACCGGGGAGCTGTTTTTT. Amino acids: CASTLQLTFPTGELFF.

The V call is TRBV10-3, the J call TRBJ1-4; 7 bases are shared with TRBD1. Germline loops: CDR1 ENHRY, CDR2 SYGVKD. The V gene end was trimmed by 5 bases and the J gene end by 3 bases; junction bases not matched to a gene: 6. The CDR3 has 15 residues. The CDR3 region is CAISTSGTANEKLFF. CDR3 DNA sequence: TGTGCCATCAGTACTTCCGGGACAGCTAATGAAAAACTGTTTTTT.

J is TRBJ1-2 and V is TRBV25-1, with 9 bases that match TRBD1. J gave up 7 bases and V 3 bases, and 6 bases lay outside the gene matches. Per germline, CDR1 MGHDK and CDR2 SYGVNS. The CDR3 runs 14 residues. Here the CDR3 reads CASSETGGSSGYTF. The CDR3 DNA is TGTGCCAGCAGTGAGACAGGGGGATCCAGTGGCTACACCTTC.

The V call is TRBV28, the J call TRBJ2-3; TRBD1 matches at 10 bases. The trim removed 3 bases at V and 3 bases at J, leaving 9 bases unmatched. The CDR3 is made up of 17 amino acids. The germline V gene encodes CDR1 MDHEN and CDR2 SYDVKM. The CDR3 coding sequence is TGTGCCAGCAGTTTGGACGCCGGGACAGGGGTAACAGATACGCAGTATTTT. Amino acids: CASSLDAGTGVTDTQYF. Together with reference TRBV28 and TRBJ2-3, the CDR3 gives the full variable domain: DVKVTQSSRYLVKRTGEKVFLECVQDMDHENMFWYRQDPGLGLRLIYFSYDVKMKEKGDIPEGYSVSREKKERFSLILESASTNQTSMYLCASSLDAGTGVTDTQYFGPGTRLTVL.

The chain links TRBV7-2 to TRBJ1-4; 9 bases map to TRBD1. The CDR3 has 15 amino acids. V lost 3 bases and J lost 5; bases outside the gene matches: 4. Per germline, CDR1 SGHTA and CDR2 FQGNSA. As DNA, the CDR3 is TGTGCCAGCAGCTTGGGACAGGGATCAAATGAAAAACTGTTTTTT. Translation gives CASSLGQGSNEKLFF. The full variable domain, with the rest looked up from reference TRBV7-2 and TRBJ1-4, is GAGVSQSPSNKVTEKGKDVELRCDPISGHTALYWYRQSLGQGLEFLIYFQGNSAPDKSGLPSDRFSAERTGGSVSTLTIQRTQQEDSAVYLCASSLGQGSNEKLFFGSGTQLSVL.

This clone has more than one count but fewer than ten. The chain combines TRBV10-3 with TRBJ2-1; D could derive from TRBD1 or TRBD2 (5 bases each). The V end lost 4 bases, the J end lost 8 bases, and 15 bases lay between the germline ends. The CDR3 totals 14 residues. CDR1 is ENHRY, CDR2 SYGVKD, per germline. This CDR3 is CAISASGTGDEQFF. The CDR3 DNA sequence: TGTGCCATCAGTGCGTCCGGGACCGGCGATGAGCAGTTCTTC.

The V and J genes are TRBV5-5 and TRBJ2-5, with TRBD1 matching 7 bases. The CDR3 spans 13 residues. Germline-derived CDR1 and CDR2 are SGHKS and YYEKEE (reference sequence). With 4 bases clipped from V and 5 bases from J, the junction kept 5 bases outside the gene matches. CDR3 loop: CASSNRGGETQYF. In DNA form, the CDR3 reads TGTGCCAGCAGCAACAGGGGCGGGGAGACCCAGTACTTC. Full variable domain (rest looked up from reference TRBV5-5 and TRBJ2-5): DAGVTQSPTHLIKTRGQQVTLRCSPISGHKSVSWYQQVLGQGPQFIFQYYEKEERGRGNFPDRFSARQFPNYSSELNVNALLLGDSALYLCASSNRGGETQYFGPGTRLLVL.

The V call is TRBV7-2, the J call TRBJ1-5, with D hard to call. Trimming removed 3 bases at V and 0 bases at J, with 9 bases between. The CDR3 runs to 15 residues. From germline, CDR1 is SGHTA and CDR2 FQGNSA. In nucleotides, the CDR3 is TGTGCCAGCAGCTTGAACAGAAATAGCAATCAGCCCCAGCATTTT. Its protein is CASSLNRNSNQPQHF. The entire variable domain, with the rest obtained from reference TRBV7-2 and TRBJ1-5, is as follows: GAGVSQSPSNKVTEKGKDVELRCDPISGHTALYWYRQSLGQGLEFLIYFQGNSAPDKSGLPSDRFSAERTGGSVSTLTIQRTQQEDSAVYLCASSLNRNSNQPQHFGDGTRLSIL.

This chain links TRBV19 with TRBJ2-7, with 7 bases that match TRBD1. The V gene end was trimmed by 5 bases and the J gene end by 4 bases; junction bases not matched to a gene: 14. CDR1 LNHDA and CDR2 SQIVND come from the germline V gene (reference sequence). The CDR3 extends over 16 amino acids. As DNA, the CDR3 is TGTGCCAGTAGTCTTCAACCGGGACAGCTTTTGTACGAGCAGTACTTC. Encoded protein: CASSLQPGQLLYEQYF. Complete variable domain (other parts from reference TRBV19 and TRBJ2-7): DGGITQSPKYLFRKEGQNVTLSCEQNLNHDAMYWYRQDPGQGLRLIYYSQIVNDFQKGDIAEGYSVSREKKESFPLTVTSAQKNPTAFYLCASSLQPGQLLYEQYFGPGTRLTVT.

This clone was seen a handful of times. The chain's CDR3 is CASSLGGTTNEQYF. In nucleotides, the CDR3 is TGTGCCAGCAGCTTAGGAGGGACAACCAACGAGCAGTACTTC. The chain uses TRBV7-9 and TRBJ2-7; perhaps TRBD1 as D (6 bases). V was trimmed by 1 base and J by 5 bases, leaving 12 bases between them. The CDR3 runs to 14 residues. Germline V CDR1 and CDR2: SEHNR, FQNEAQ (reference sequence).

This sequence joins TRBV30 and TRBJ2-1; D may be TRBD1 or TRBD2 (5 bases each). Germline CDR1 is GTSNPN and CDR2 is SVGIG (reference sequence). This CDR3 comprises 14 residues. Trimming left V 2 bases short and J 12 bases short, with 20 bases between. CDR3 DNA sequence: TGTGCCTGGAGTCCCCCGGGGACGCGTCAAGGGCAGTTCTTC. This sequence encodes CAWSPPGTRQGQFF.

V usage is TRBV4-2 and J usage is TRBJ1-2; the D gene is possibly TRBD1 (5 bases). The germline V gene encodes CDR1 LGHNA and CDR2 YNFKEQ. The CDR3 has 13 amino acids. V was trimmed by 0 bases and J by 4 bases, leaving 6 bases between them. CDR3 DNA: TGTGCCAGCAGCCAAGATAGGGGCTATGGCTACACCTTC. This gives the protein CASSQDRGYGYTF.

This clone was seen more than once but under ten times. This chain uses TRBV7-2 with TRBJ2-7; no clear D gene. The V gene lost 5 bases and the J gene lost 5 bases, with 16 bases spanning the gap. The germline CDR1 and CDR2 sequences are SGHTA and FQGNSA. CDR3 size: 14 residues. Written as DNA, the CDR3 is TGTGCCAGCAGCGAGCGACGGGTTGGCGACGAGCAGTACTTC. It specifies CASSERRVGDEQYF.

V usage is TRBV7-9 and J usage is TRBJ1-5; D possibly corresponds to TRBD1 (5 bases). With 5 bases removed from V and 5 bases from J, the gap between germline ends came to 10 bases. Germline V gives CDR1 SEHNR, CDR2 FQNEAQ (reference sequence). CDR3 length equals 13 residues. Written as DNA, the CDR3 is TGTGCCAGCAGCCCCGGACAACATCAGCCCCAGCATTTT. Protein sequence: CASSPGQHQPQHF.

This clone was observed a single time. The CDR3 coding sequence is TGTGCCAGCAGCTTGGGGGACAGGGATATCGCTGAAGCTTTCTTT. Translation: CASSLGDRDIAEAFF. V usage is TRBV5-6 and J usage is TRBJ1-1; 9 bases agree with TRBD1. CDR1 is SGHDT and CDR2 is YYEEEE in the germline V gene. CDR3 length: 15 amino acids. Trimming took 0 bases from V and 6 from J; bases not matched to a gene: 6.

Notes on this clone: The sample contains more than one DNA sequence encoding this CDR3. The V gene is TRBV2, the J gene TRBJ1-5; the D gene is possibly TRBD1 (6 bases). The CDR3 is 14 amino acids. Trimming left V 3 bases short and J 7 bases short, with 13 bases between. Germline lookup yields CDR1 SNHLY and CDR2 FYNNEI. The CDR3 loop reads CASSEGGGGQPQHF. The CDR3 DNA reads TGTGCCAGCAGTGAGGGGGGAGGGGGGCAGCCCCAGCATTTT.

CDR3: CASLGASVGEGNYGYTF. Here the CDR3 DNA reads TGTGCCAGCCTCGGTGCGAGTGTTGGGGAGGGGAACTATGGCTACACCTTC. The rearrangement joins TRBV19 to TRBJ1-2, with D possibly matching TRBD1 (5 bases). Trimming removed 9 bases at V and 2 bases at J, with 25 bases between. The length of the CDR3 is 17 residues. Germline CDR1 is LNHDA and CDR2 is SQIVND (reference sequence).

The rearrangement joins TRBV6-1 to TRBJ2-7; 7 bases line up with TRBD1. Germline V gives CDR1 MNHNS, CDR2 SASEGT. J lost 3 bases, V lost 3 bases, and 5 bases had no gene match. The length of the CDR3 is 14 residues. CDR3 residues: CASSEPTGNYEQYF. The CDR3 bases are TGTGCCAGCAGTGAGCCGACAGGGAACTACGAGCAGTACTTC.

The sample holds a few counts of this clone. This chain joins TRBV6-6 and TRBJ1-6; D is unresolved. The CDR3 spans 16 residues. Germline values: CDR1 MNHNY, CDR2 SVGAGI (reference sequence). V was clipped by 2 bases and J by 1 base, with 9 bases between them. For the CDR3, the DNA is TGTGCCAGCAGTTACGGAGGCCCTTCCTATAATTCACCCCTCCACTTT. Translated: CASSYGGPSYNSPLHF.

The chain is built from TRBV28 and TRBJ1-2, with 8 bases identical to TRBD1. V lost 6 bases, J lost 4 bases, and 7 bases stayed unmatched. CDR1 MDHEN and CDR2 SYDVKM come from the germline V gene. The CDR3 length is 14 residues. CDR3 in amino acids: CASRNQDRVYGYTF. The CDR3 bases are TGTGCCAGCAGAAACCAGGACAGGGTCTATGGCTACACCTTC.

The J gene is TRBJ2-5, the V gene TRBV10-3; TRBD2 matches 8 bases. With V trimmed by 0 bases and J by 8 bases, 5 bases remained unmatched. The CDR3 extends over 14 amino acids. Germline V CDR1 and CDR2: ENHRY, SYGVKD. CDR3 DNA sequence: TGTGCCATCAGTGAGTCGAGTAGCGGGGAAACCCAGTACTTC. Amino acid sequence: CAISESSSGETQYF.

This chain links TRBV19 with TRBJ2-1, with a possible D match to TRBD2 (6 bases). This CDR3 is 15 amino acids long. Germline V gene sequence: CDR1 LNHDA, CDR2 SQIVND (reference sequence). V lost 7 bases and J lost 5, with 18 bases in between. In DNA, the CDR3 is TGTGCCAGTACCATTGAAGCGACTAGGAACAATGAGCAGTTCTTC. It yields the protein CASTIEATRNNEQFF.

This chain uses TRBV7-2 with TRBJ2-7; D is unresolved. V was trimmed by 1 base and J by 9 bases, leaving 13 bases between them. CDR1 SGHTA and CDR2 FQGNSA come from the germline V gene. The CDR3 is 13 residues long. CDR3 coding DNA: TGTGCCAGCAGCTTAGAGGCAACATACCGGCAGTACTTC. It is translated as CASSLEATYRQYF.

V is TRBV15 and J is TRBJ2-5; 11 bases map to TRBD2. The J segment lost 3 bases and the V segment lost 3 bases, leaving 9 bases of the junction unmatched. This CDR3 comprises 17 residues. The germline CDR1 and CDR2 sequences are LNHNV and YYDKDF (reference sequence). This CDR3 reads CATSRGGTSGGEETQYF. CDR3 nucleotides: TGTGCCACCAGCAGGGGGGGGACTAGCGGAGGGGAAGAGACCCAGTACTTC.

This chain connects TRBV5-6 to TRBJ1-6; 7 nucleotides agree with TRBD1. The CDR3 runs 15 residues. V dropped 4 bases and J dropped 5; count of bases not matched to a gene: 6. Germline loops: CDR1 SGHDT, CDR2 YYEEEE. CDR3 in amino acids: CASSLGGTDNSPLHF. The CDR3 DNA reads as TGTGCCAGCAGCCTGGGGGGGACAGATAATTCACCCCTCCACTTT.